This is a list of T cell receptor beta chains from one sample in a study of blood T cell repertoires in COVID-19. Here immunoSEQ multiplex PCR was the method, and the copy in TCRdb shows in-frame clones only, minus some. Among 110,000 to 150,000 clones listed, around 82% were seen once. The specimen sequenced was peripheral blood. The receptors originated from a human donor in a cohort sampled during active COVID-19. The CDR3 runs from the conserved cysteine through the conserved F or W. A D gene is named only where the DNA matches it firmly.

CDR3aa,j_gene,d_gene,v_gene
CASSPGTVNTEAFF,TRBJ1-1,TRBD1,TRBV5-1
CARDRLDRANYSGNTIYF,TRBJ1-3,TRBD1,TRBV7-2
CASRYTGGGSNQPQHF,TRBJ1-5,TRBD1,TRBV19
CASSYSTDRMYGYTF,TRBJ1-2,TRBD1,TRBV6-2/TRBV6-3
CASSSGLLSSGNTIYF,TRBJ1-3,.,TRBV7-6
CASSQETGSRTGELFF,TRBJ2-2,.,TRBV18
CASSRHRLPVQETQYF,TRBJ2-5,.,TRBV9
CASGLGPRGSPLHF,TRBJ1-6,.,TRBV12-5
CSVGQGGANEKLFF,TRBJ1-4,TRBD1,TRBV29-1
CASRPNRVNTEAFF,TRBJ1-1,.,TRBV7-2
CASSQTSGGETQYF,TRBJ2-5,TRBD2,TRBV4-3
CASSPDRGLGYTF,TRBJ1-2,TRBD1,TRBV5-4
CASSRDTGANVLTF,TRBJ2-6,.,TRBV9
CASSHQVEAFF,TRBJ1-1,.,TRBV6-5
CASSPRGAGNEQFF,TRBJ2-1,.,TRBV3-1/TRBV3-2
CASSYYRAPNEKLFF,TRBJ1-4,.,TRBV11-3
CASSFERASTDTQYF,TRBJ2-3,.,TRBV5-1
CASSQDGRNTEAFF,TRBJ1-1,.,TRBV14
CASSKRTSGNTIYF,TRBJ1-3,.,TRBV11-3
CASSPDRADSPLHF,TRBJ1-6,TRBD1,TRBV18
CASSPRGYLNTEAFF,TRBJ1-1,.,TRBV7-9
CSVRGGWFGNTIYF,TRBJ1-3,.,TRBV29-1
CASSGGTGIEQFF,TRBJ2-1,TRBD1,TRBV2
CASSYSPGLEAFF,TRBJ1-1,.,TRBV6-6
CSVVSGTGELFF,TRBJ2-2,.,TRBV29-1
CASSPGQFIQYF,TRBJ2-4,.,TRBV2
CASSLAGSRGYTF,TRBJ1-2,.,TRBV7-2